The 15 T cell receptor beta chains below come from one sample, sequenced in a study of post-analysis software for immune sequencing data. Libraries were made from TCR beta cDNA, and they carried unique molecular identifiers. TCRdb passed the PCR reads through MiXCR, listing each CDR3 protein once. The profile shows about 400,000 distinct CDR3 sequences, less than 35% of them singletons. Study-level results: Five or six TRBV segments, TRBV5-6, TRBV5-1 and TRBV20-1 among them, were found more frequent in patients than controls.

The antigens these receptors bind are not known. Sequenced input: blood. Every receptor here comes from a girl between 10 and 17 years old with multiple sclerosis.

Turning to this clonotype: Germline and junction disagree at one end, which may indicate a read error. The CDR3 loop is CASSLQAGAPTGTQYF. The CDR3 DNA reads as TGTGCCAGCAGCTTACAGGCGGGGGCTCCCACAGGTACGCAGTATTTT. The rearrangement joins TRBV7-2 to TRBJ2-3; possible D gene TRBD2, 7 bases. Germline lookup yields CDR1 SGHTA and CDR2 FQGNSA. This CDR3 spans 16 amino acids.

The V call is TRBV20-1, the J call TRBJ1-2; unclear D gene. The germline V and J ends were trimmed by 6 bases and 3 bases, with 14 bases remaining between them. The germline gives CDR1 DFQATT, CDR2 SNEGSKA (reference sequence). The CDR3 sequence is 13 residues long. The CDR3 DNA reads TGCAGTGCCGGAGTCCAGAACGACTATGGCTACACCTTC. This codes for CSAGVQNDYGYTF.

This clonotype turned up a few times. The V call is TRBV6-2 or TRBV6-3, the J call TRBJ2-5; D remains ambiguous. The J call may not be correct, given that the DNA end is closer to TRBJ2-7. From germline, CDR1 is MNHEY and CDR2 SVGEGT. The CDR3 sequence is 13 residues long. The chain's CDR3 is CASDVTIFYEQYF. CDR3 nucleotide sequence: TGTGCCAGCGACGTCACCATCTTCTACGAGCAGTACTTC.

This clonotype turned up a few times. This sequence joins TRBV10-3 and TRBJ1-1; TRBD1 matches at 7 bases. Germline V gene data show CDR1 as ENHRY and CDR2 as SYGVKD. The V gene end was trimmed by 7 bases and the J gene end by 1 base; junction bases not matched to a gene: 3. CDR3 length: 13 amino acids. As DNA, the CDR3 is TGTGCCATCAAGGGGGCTGGGAACACTGAAGCTTTCTTT. Its translation: CAIKGAGNTEAFF.

This clonotype was seen repeatedly, ten times or more. This chain joins TRBV5-6 and TRBJ1-2, with D unclear. The CDR3 extends over 13 amino acids. Per germline, CDR1 SGHDT and CDR2 YYEEEE. V dropped 0 bases and J dropped 5 bases, with 8 bases sitting between them. The CDR3 bases are TGTGCCAGCAGCTTGGACATTCTTTATGGCTACACCTTC. Translating gives CASSLDILYGYTF. Looking up the rest from reference TRBV5-6 and TRBJ1-2 gives the full variable domain: DAGVTQSPTHLIKTRGQQVTLRCSPKSGHDTVSWYQQALGQGPQFIFQYYEEEERQRGNFPDRFSGHQFPNYSSELNVNALLLGDSALYLCASSLDILYGYTFGSGTRLTVV.

The gene calls are TRBV14 and TRBJ2-3; TRBD2 might be the D (7 bases). V was trimmed by 4 bases and J by 3 bases, leaving 17 bases between them. This CDR3 has 16 amino acids. Germline values: CDR1 SGHDN, CDR2 FVKESK. The CDR3 DNA is TGTGCCAGCAGCCCCGGACTAGGGGGATATACAGATACGCAGTATTTT. The encoded protein is CASSPGLGGYTDTQYF.

The chain links TRBV20-1 to TRBJ2-1; TRBD2 matches at 10 bases. Looked up from germline, CDR1 is DFQATT and CDR2 is SNEGSKA (reference sequence). Losses at the gene ends were 1 base for V and 6 bases for J; bases not matched to a gene: 3. CDR3 length equals 14 residues. The CDR3 reads CSARVLAGGNEQFF. In nucleotides, the CDR3 is TGCAGTGCTAGAGTATTAGCGGGGGGCAATGAGCAGTTCTTC.

The CDR3: CASSAGQVGTYNEQFF. In nucleotides, the CDR3 is TGTGCCAGCAGCGCCGGACAGGTTGGCACCTACAATGAGCAGTTCTTC. This rearrangement joins TRBV9 to TRBJ2-1; TRBD1 aligns across 7 bases. The CDR3 totals 16 residues. The germline CDR1 and CDR2 sequences are SGDLS and YYNGEE. V shed 3 bases, J shed 2 bases, and the junction held 8 bases outside the gene matches.

There are a few counts of this clonotype. This chain links TRBV5-1 with TRBJ2-7; no definite D call. The germline gives CDR1 SGHRS, CDR2 YFSETQ. The ends were cut back, 8 bases at V and 2 bases at J, with 17 bases in the middle. There are 14 residues in the CDR3. The DNA of the CDR3 is TGCGCCAGTAGCCCCTCGGACCTTCCCTACGAGCAGTACTTC. Amino acid sequence: CASSPSDLPYEQYF.

The chain carries TRBV29-1 and TRBJ1-1; D unresolved. The V end was cut by 7 bases, the J end by 8 bases, with 11 bases between. CDR1 SQVTM and CDR2 ANQGSEA come from the germline V gene. The CDR3 is 10 amino acids. The CDR3 sequence is CSAEEGEAFF. The CDR3 DNA sequence: TGCAGCGCCGAGGAGGGAGAAGCTTTCTTT. The full variable domain, rest sourced from reference TRBV29-1 and TRBJ1-1, is SAVISQKPSRDICQRGTSLTIQCQVDSQVTMMFWYRQQPGQSLTLIATANQGSEATYESGFVIDKFPISRPNLTFSTLTVSNMSPEDSSIYLCSAEEGEAFFGQGTRLTVV.

The V and J genes are TRBV5-1 and TRBJ2-2; either TRBD1 or TRBD2 may supply D (5 bases each). The CDR3 extends over 15 amino acids. Per germline, CDR1 SGHRS and CDR2 YFSETQ. V lost 4 bases, J lost 1 base, and 11 bases lay in between. Here the CDR3 reads CASSPGTENTGELFF. In nucleotides, the CDR3 is TGCGCCAGCAGCCCCGGGACCGAGAACACCGGGGAGCTGTTTTTT.

Regarding this clonotype: A read error may produce the germline difference seen at one junction end. The chain carries TRBV18 and TRBJ2-1; possibly TRBD1 for D (6 bases). The CDR3 spans 15 residues. Looked up from germline, CDR1 is KGHSH and CDR2 is LQKENI. CDR3 in DNA: TGTGCCAACTCACTAGGGACACAGACCTACAATGAGCAGTTCTTC. Protein: CANSLGTQTYNEQFF.

V is TRBV6-5 and J is TRBJ1-1, with no clear D. The germline CDR1 and CDR2 sequences are MNHEY and SVGAGI. This CDR3 spans 14 amino acids. V shed 0 bases and J shed 1 base, with 6 bases lying between them. Written as DNA, the CDR3 is TGTGCCAGCAGTTACTCGTACAGGAACACTGAAGCTTTCTTT. Encoded protein: CASSYSYRNTEAFF.

This clonotype has more than one count but fewer than ten. The chain carries TRBV7-2 and TRBJ2-3, with TRBD2 matching 8 bases. The V gene end was trimmed by 1 base and the J gene end by 0 bases; junction bases not matched to a gene: 9. CDR1 and CDR2 from the germline V gene are SGHTA and FQGNSA. The CDR3 is 18 residues long. CDR3 sequence (DNA): TGTGCCAGCAGCTTAGTTAAGGTAGCGGGGAGTAGCACAGATACGCAGTATTTT. Translation: CASSLVKVAGSSTDTQYF.

The V and J genes are TRBV7-2 and TRBJ1-1, with D tentatively TRBD1 (5 bases). The CDR3 consists of 12 residues. Between the trimmed V and J ends, which lost 2 bases and 10 bases, there was a span of 11 bases. Germline CDR1 is SGHTA and CDR2 is FQGNSA. The CDR3 sequence is CASSLWGEGAFF. CDR3 nucleotides: TGTGCCAGCAGCTTATGGGGGGAGGGAGCTTTCTTT.